This T cell receptor beta chain was identified in a study of breast tumors, draining lymph nodes, adjacent tissues. The lymph nodes were axillary draining lymph nodes from breast cancer patients. This clonotype came up a few times. The antigen is undetermined. TCRdb used MiXCR to reprocess the multiplex PCR reads, holding one entry per CDR3 protein. The table includes 100,000 or so distinct CDR3 sequences, approximately 22% detected once. Study-level results: Tumor T cell lymph node origin was a supported hypothesis, not proven. Tumors had less TCR diversity than lymph nodes, more than nontumor tissue. Compared with basal-like, luminal-like tumors shared significantly more repertoire with nontumor tissue.

V shed 1 base, J shed 2 bases, and the junction held 7 bases outside the gene matches. The CDR3 consists of 16 residues. CDR1 SGHNT and CDR2 YYREEE come from the germline V gene (reference sequence). Sequencing was performed on axillary lymph node tissue. The V gene is TRBV5-4, the J gene TRBJ2-3; 7 bases align to TRBD2. The source is a female donor with breast cancer. Some clones in this sample may be carry-over from other donors' samples. CDR3: CASSLIGGVTTDTQYF. CDR3 bases: TGTGCCAGCAGCTTGATTGGGGGGGTCACCACAGATACGCAGTATTTT.